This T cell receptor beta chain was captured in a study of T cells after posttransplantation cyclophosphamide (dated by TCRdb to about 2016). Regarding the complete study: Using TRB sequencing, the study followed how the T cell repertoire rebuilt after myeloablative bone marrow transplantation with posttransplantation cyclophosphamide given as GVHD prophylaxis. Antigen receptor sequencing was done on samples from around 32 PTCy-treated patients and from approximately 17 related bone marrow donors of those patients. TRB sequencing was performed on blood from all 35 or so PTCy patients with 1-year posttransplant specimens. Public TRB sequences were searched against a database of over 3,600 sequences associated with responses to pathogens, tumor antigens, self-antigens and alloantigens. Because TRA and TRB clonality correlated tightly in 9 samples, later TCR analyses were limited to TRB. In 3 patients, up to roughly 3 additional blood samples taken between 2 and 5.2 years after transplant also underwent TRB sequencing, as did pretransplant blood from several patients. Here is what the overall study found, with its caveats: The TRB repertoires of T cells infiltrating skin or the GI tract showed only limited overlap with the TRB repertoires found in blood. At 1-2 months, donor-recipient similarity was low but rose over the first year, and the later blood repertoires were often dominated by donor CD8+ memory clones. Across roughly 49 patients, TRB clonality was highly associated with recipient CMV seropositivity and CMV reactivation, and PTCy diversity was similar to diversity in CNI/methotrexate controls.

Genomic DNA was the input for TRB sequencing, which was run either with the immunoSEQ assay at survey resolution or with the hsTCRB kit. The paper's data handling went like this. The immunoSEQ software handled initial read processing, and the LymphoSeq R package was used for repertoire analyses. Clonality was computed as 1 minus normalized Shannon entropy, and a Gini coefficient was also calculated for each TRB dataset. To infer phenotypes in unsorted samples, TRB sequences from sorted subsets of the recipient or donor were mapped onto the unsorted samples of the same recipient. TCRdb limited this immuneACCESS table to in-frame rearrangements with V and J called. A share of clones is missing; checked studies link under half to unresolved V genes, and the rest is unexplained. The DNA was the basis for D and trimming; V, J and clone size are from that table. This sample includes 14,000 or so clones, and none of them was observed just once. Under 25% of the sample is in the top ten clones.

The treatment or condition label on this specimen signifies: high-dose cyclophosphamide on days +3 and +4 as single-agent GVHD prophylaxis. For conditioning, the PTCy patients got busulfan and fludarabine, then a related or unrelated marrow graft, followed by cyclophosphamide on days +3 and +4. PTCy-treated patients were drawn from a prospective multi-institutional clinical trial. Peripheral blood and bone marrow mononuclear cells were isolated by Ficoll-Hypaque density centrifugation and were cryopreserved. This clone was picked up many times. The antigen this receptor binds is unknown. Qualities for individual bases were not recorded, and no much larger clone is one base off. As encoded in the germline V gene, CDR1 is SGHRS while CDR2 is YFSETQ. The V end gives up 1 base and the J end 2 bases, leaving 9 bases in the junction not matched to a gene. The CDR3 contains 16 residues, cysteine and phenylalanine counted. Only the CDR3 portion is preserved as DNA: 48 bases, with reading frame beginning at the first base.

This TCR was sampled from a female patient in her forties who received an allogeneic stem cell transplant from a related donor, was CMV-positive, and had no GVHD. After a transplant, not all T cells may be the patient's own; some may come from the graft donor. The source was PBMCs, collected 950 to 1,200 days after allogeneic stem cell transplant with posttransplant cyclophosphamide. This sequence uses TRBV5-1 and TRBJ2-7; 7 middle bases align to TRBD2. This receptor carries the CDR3 CASSLMSGGRPYEQYF. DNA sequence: TGCGCCAGCAGCTTGATGTCGGGGGGAAGGCCCTACGAGCAGTACTTC.